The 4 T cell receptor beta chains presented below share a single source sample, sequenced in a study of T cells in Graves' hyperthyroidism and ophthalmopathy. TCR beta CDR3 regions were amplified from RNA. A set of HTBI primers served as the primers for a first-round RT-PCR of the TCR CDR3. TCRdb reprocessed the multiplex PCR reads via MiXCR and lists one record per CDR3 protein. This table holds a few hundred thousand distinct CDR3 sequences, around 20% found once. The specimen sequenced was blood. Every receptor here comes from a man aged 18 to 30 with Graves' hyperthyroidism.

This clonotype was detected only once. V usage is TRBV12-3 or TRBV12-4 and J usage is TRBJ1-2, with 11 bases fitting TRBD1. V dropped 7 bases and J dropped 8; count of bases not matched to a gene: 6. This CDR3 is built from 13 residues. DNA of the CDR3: TGTGCCAGCACCTCGGACAGGGGGCGAGGCTACACCTTC. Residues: CASTSDRGRGYTF.

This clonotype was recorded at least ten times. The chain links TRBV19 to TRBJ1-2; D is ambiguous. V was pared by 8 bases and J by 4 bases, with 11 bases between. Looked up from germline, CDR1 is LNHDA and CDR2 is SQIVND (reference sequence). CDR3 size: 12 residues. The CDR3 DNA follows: TGTGCCAGTTCCCCGGACGCCTATGGCTACACCTTC. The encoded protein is CASSPDAYGYTF.

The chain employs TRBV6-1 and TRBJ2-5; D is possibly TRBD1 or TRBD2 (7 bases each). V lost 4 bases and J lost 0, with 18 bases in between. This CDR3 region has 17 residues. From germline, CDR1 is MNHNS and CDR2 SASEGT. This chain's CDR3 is CASSVNGGTAYQETQYF. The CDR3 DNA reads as TGTGCCAGCAGTGTCAACGGGGGGACAGCGTACCAAGAGACCCAGTACTTC.

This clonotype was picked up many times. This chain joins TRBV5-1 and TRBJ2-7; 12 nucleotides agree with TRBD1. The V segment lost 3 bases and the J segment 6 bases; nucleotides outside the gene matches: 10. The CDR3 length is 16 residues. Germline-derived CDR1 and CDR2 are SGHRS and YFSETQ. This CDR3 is CASSWTSGTGGSEQYF. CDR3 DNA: TGCGCCAGCAGCTGGACCAGTGGGACAGGGGGCAGCGAGCAGTACTTC. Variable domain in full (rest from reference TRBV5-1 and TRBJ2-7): KAGVTQTPRYLIKTRGQQVTLSCSPISGHRSVSWYQQTPGQGLQFLFEYFSETQRNKGNFPGRFSGRQFSNSRSEMNVSTLELGDSALYLCASSWTSGTGGSEQYFGPGTRLTVT.